The entry below describes one T cell receptor beta chain. Sequencing was performed with immunoSEQ multiplex PCR; in TCRdb, only in-frame clones are kept and a portion is missing. Here the sample spans 85,000 to 90,000 clones, approximately 90% being singletons. The sample comes from a study of T cells in tuberculosis. After thawing and overnight rest, PBMC were stained with GMM-loaded CD1B tetramer, viability dye and anti-CD3 for sorting. The CD1B tetramers carried C32 glucose monomycolate purified from Rhodococcus equi. Germline V gives CDR1 SGHTA, CDR2 FQGNSA. The V gene lost 5 bases and the J gene lost 5 bases, with 15 bases spanning the gap. CDR3 size: 14 residues.

The rearrangement links TRBV7-2 to TRBJ2-5; perhaps TRBD2 as D (6 bases). The receptor's source is an adult woman with latent tuberculosis. Material: CD1b-GMM tetramer-negative cells sorted from PBMCs. CDR3 nucleotides: TGTGCCAGCAGCCCGCAGACTAGTTTGGAGACCCAGTACTTC. As protein: CASSPQTSLETQYF. Full variable domain (outside the CDR3, taken from reference TRBV7-2 and TRBJ2-5): GAGVSQSPSNKVTEKGKDVELRCDPISGHTALYWYRQSLGQGLEFLIYFQGNSAPDKSGLPSDRFSAERTGGSVSTLTIQRTQQEDSAVYLCASSPQTSLETQYFGPGTRLLVL.